The 28 T cell receptor beta chains below were found in one sample sequenced in a study of T-cell memory formation after mild COVID-19. TCRdb recomputed calls from the 5' RACE reads with MiXCR, one row per CDR3 protein. The table has approximately 260,000 distinct CDR3 sequences, 16% seen once; the top ten hold under 25%. Sequencing used PBMCs or a T cell subset sorted from them (not recorded which). These receptors were obtained from a man younger than 35 who had mild COVID-19 (a few samples of this study predate the infection). Cell type and time point are not known.

The rearrangement links TRBV3-1 to TRBJ2-7, with 8 bases that match TRBD2. The CDR3 is made up of 18 amino acids. CDR1 and CDR2 from the germline V gene are LGHDT and YNNKEL (reference sequence). V dropped 1 base and J dropped 2; count of bases not matched to a gene: 13. DNA of the CDR3: TGTGCCAGCAGCCAAGGGTCTAGCGGGCCCCCAAAACCCTACGAGCAGTACGTC. It yields the protein CASSQGSSGPPKPYEQYV.

This clonotype was seen only a few times. This chain connects TRBV12-3 or TRBV12-4 to TRBJ2-1; 8 nucleotides match TRBD1. The CDR3 runs to 15 residues. J lost 8 bases, V lost 5 bases, and 11 bases had no gene match. As DNA, the CDR3 is TGTGCCAGCAGTCATACCGGACAGGGCAGGGATGAGCAGTTCTTC. It translates to CASSHTGQGRDEQFF.

There are a few counts of this clonotype. The CDR3 reads CASISRGSSYEQYV. The CDR3 DNA reads as TGTGCCAGCATTAGCCGAGGCAGTTCCTACGAGCAGTACGTC. The J gene is TRBJ2-7, the V gene TRBV28, with D unclear. The CDR3 totals 14 residues. Per germline, CDR1 MDHEN and CDR2 SYDVKM. Between the trimmed V and J ends, which lost 7 bases and 1 base, there was a span of 14 bases.

This clonotype was observed a few times. At one end the junction does not follow the germline gene, possibly because of a read error. V and J are TRBV20-1 and TRBJ2-1, with 9 bases fitting TRBD2. The V gene's germline CDR1 is DFQATT and CDR2 SNEGSKA (reference sequence). The CDR3 consists of 11 residues. As DNA, the CDR3 is TGCAGTGCTAGAGATGAGCTAGCGGGGATCTTC. Translation gives CSARDELAGIF.

The chain couples TRBV6-1 to TRBJ2-7; a possible D gene is TRBD2 (6 bases). The CDR3 sequence is 14 residues long. Germline V gives CDR1 MNHNS, CDR2 SASEGT. The V and J ends lost 2 bases and 3 bases respectively, with 11 bases between them. CDR3 loop: CASSESGGDYEQYF. CDR3 DNA: TGTGCCAGCAGTGAATCCGGGGGAGACTACGAGCAGTACTTC.

This clonotype was observed a handful of times. The genes are TRBV9 and TRBJ2-1; tentatively, D is TRBD2 (5 bases). Trimming took 6 bases from V and 0 from J, leaving 16 bases between them. Germline loops: CDR1 SGDLS, CDR2 YYNGEE. The CDR3 covers 16 residues. CDR3 loop: CASTNRGKGSYNEQFF. DNA for the CDR3: TGTGCCAGCACCAACCGAGGGAAGGGCTCCTACAATGAGCAGTTCTTC.

The V gene is TRBV7-8, the J gene TRBJ2-2; D is unclear. CDR3 size: 16 residues. Trimming stripped 0 bases from V and 1 base from J, with 9 bases between. Germline V gene data show CDR1 as SGHVS and CDR2 as FQNEAQ. The CDR3 protein is CASSLAMALNTGELFF. The CDR3, as DNA: TGTGCCAGCAGCTTAGCGATGGCCCTGAACACCGGGGAGCTGTTTTTT.

The chain joins TRBV5-5 to TRBJ1-1; no definite D call. The V and J ends lost 0 bases and 3 bases respectively, with 12 bases between them. CDR1 is SGHKS and CDR2 is YYEKEE in the germline V gene (reference sequence). There are 15 residues in the CDR3. The CDR3 DNA follows: TGTGCCAGCAGCTTGGCTCCGACTCCGGACACTGAAGCTTTCTTT. The encoded protein is CASSLAPTPDTEAFF.

V and J are TRBV5-1 and TRBJ1-1, with a tentative D call TRBD1 (6 bases). This CDR3 has 12 residues. Germline V CDR1 and CDR2: SGHRS, YFSETQ. V was pared by 4 bases and J by 7 bases, with 11 bases between. CDR3 loop: CASSGGEVEAFF. CDR3 sequence (DNA): TGCGCCAGCAGCGGGGGCGAGGTTGAAGCTTTCTTT.

V usage is TRBV19 and J usage is TRBJ1-1, with D perhaps TRBD1 (5 bases). The CDR3 runs to 14 residues. Germline lookup yields CDR1 LNHDA and CDR2 SQIVND (reference sequence). V lost 1 base and J lost 6, with 12 bases in between. The CDR3 DNA follows: TGTGCCAGTAGTATAGTCGGGGGGGGTCCTGAAGCTTTCTTT. Amino acid sequence: CASSIVGGGPEAFF.

The CDR3 sequence: CASSSTTGGIEAFF. The CDR3 region has the DNA TGTGCCAGCAGCTCGACGACAGGGGGAATTGAAGCTTTCTTT. The chain combines TRBV7-2 with TRBJ1-1; TRBD1 matches 9 bases. V was pared by 4 bases and J by 7 bases, with 7 bases of the junction left unmatched. The CDR3 is made up of 14 amino acids. Germline CDR1 is SGHTA and CDR2 is FQGNSA. Full variable domain (missing parts from reference TRBV7-2 and TRBJ1-1): GAGVSQSPSNKVTEKGKDVELRCDPISGHTALYWYRQSLGQGLEFLIYFQGNSAPDKSGLPSDRFSAERTGGSVSTLTIQRTQQEDSAVYLCASSSTTGGIEAFFGQGTRLTVV.

The chain carries TRBV7-9 and TRBJ2-7; a weak D match, TRBD2 (6 bases). The CDR3 has 12 amino acids. The ends were cut back, 3 bases at V and 6 bases at J, with 9 bases in the middle. Germline values: CDR1 SEHNR, CDR2 FQNEAQ (reference sequence). The DNA for the CDR3 is TGTGCCAGCAGCTTGGAGGGTGTCGAGCAGTACGTC. Its protein product is CASSLEGVEQYV.

The rearrangement uses TRBV6-2 or TRBV6-3 and TRBJ2-3, with D unresolved. V was shortened by 4 bases and J by 7 bases, with 15 bases between the two germline ends. This CDR3 is built from 14 residues. Germline V lookup: CDR1 MNHEY, CDR2 SVGEGT. The chain's CDR3 is CASSSVRNGNTQYF. The CDR3, as DNA: TGTGCCAGCAGTTCTGTAAGGAATGGAAATACGCAGTATTTT.

The chain is built from TRBV20-1 and TRBJ2-5, with D unclear. The germline CDR1 and CDR2 sequences are DFQATT and SNEGSKA (reference sequence). The CDR3 is 10 residues long. V lost 4 bases and J 7 bases, leaving 7 bases between the germline ends. The CDR3 region is CSANDVTQYF. In DNA form, the CDR3 reads TGCAGTGCTAACGACGTGACCCAGTACTTC.

A few counts support this clonotype. This chain's CDR3 is CASSQDTRGLNEKLFF. CDR3 nucleotides: TGCGCCAGCAGCCAAGACACTAGAGGGTTAAATGAAAAACTGTTTTTT. The chain links TRBV4-3 to TRBJ1-4, with D uncertain. The germline V gene encodes CDR1 LGHNA and CDR2 YSLEER. Trimming left V 0 bases short and J 5 bases short, with 13 bases between. The CDR3 sequence is 16 residues long.

This clonotype was observed a handful of times. The chain couples TRBV4-3 to TRBJ1-2; perhaps TRBD1 as D (6 bases). This CDR3 is built from 13 residues. Trimming pared 1 base from V and 6 bases from J, leaving 9 bases between. Germline V lookup: CDR1 LGHNA, CDR2 YSLEER. The CDR3 loop reads CASSQGSGDGYTF. CDR3 DNA sequence: TGCGCCAGCAGCCAAGGGTCAGGGGATGGCTACACCTTC.

This clonotype was counted a few times. The J gene is TRBJ1-1, the V gene TRBV9; D is uncertain. This CDR3 contains 13 residues. V was shortened by 6 bases and J by 5 bases, with 14 bases between the two germline ends. The V gene's germline CDR1 is SGDLS and CDR2 YYNGEE. This chain's CDR3 is CASNTVMGTEAFF. CDR3 sequence (DNA): TGTGCCAGCAACACGGTGATGGGGACTGAAGCTTTCTTT.

V and J are TRBV7-9 and TRBJ2-2; unclear D gene. CDR1 is SEHNR, CDR2 FQNEAQ, per germline (reference sequence). CDR3 length: 13 residues. V lost 6 bases and J 3 bases, leaving 8 bases between the germline ends. The CDR3 is CASREAHTGELFF. The CDR3 region has the DNA TGTGCCAGCAGAGAGGCTCACACCGGGGAGCTGTTTTTT.

The rearrangement links TRBV6-1 to TRBJ2-3; D is perhaps TRBD1 or TRBD2 (5 bases each). The CDR3 extends over 15 amino acids. CDR1 and CDR2 (germline): MNHNS, SASEGT. The V end was cut by 3 bases, the J end by 2 bases, with 12 bases between. The CDR3 loop is CASSDGGFYTDTQYF. CDR3 DNA: TGTGCCAGCAGTGATGGGGGTTTTTACACAGATACGCAGTATTTT.

The chain recombines TRBV7-2 with TRBJ2-5; 8 nucleotides agree with TRBD2. The CDR3 covers 14 residues. From germline, CDR1 is SGHTA and CDR2 FQGNSA. With 4 bases clipped from V and 5 bases from J, the junction kept 6 bases outside the gene matches. CDR3 sequence: CASSSFGGAETQYF. In DNA, the CDR3 is TGTGCCAGCAGCTCTTTCGGGGGGGCTGAGACCCAGTACTTC.

The rearrangement links TRBV4-1 to TRBJ2-3; 7 bases map to TRBD1. Germline lookup yields CDR1 MGHRA and CDR2 YSYEKL. This CDR3 is built from 14 residues. The junction had 1 base not matched to a gene; V was cut back by 1 base and J by 3 bases. CDR3 protein: CASSQGRGTDTQYF. The CDR3 DNA reads as TGCGCCAGCAGCCAAGGCAGGGGGACAGATACGCAGTATTTT.

This chain joins TRBV7-9 and TRBJ2-3; TRBD2 is a possible D gene (7 bases). V was pared by 5 bases and J by 4 bases, with 13 bases between. The length of the CDR3 is 14 residues. Germline V lookup: CDR1 SEHNR, CDR2 FQNEAQ (reference sequence). The CDR3 DNA follows: TGTGCCAGCAGCCCGGCGGGGGCCTCAGATACGCAGTATTTT. Its translation is CASSPAGASDTQYF. Drawing the rest from reference TRBV7-9 and TRBJ2-3, the complete variable domain is DTGVSQNPRHKITKRGQNVTFRCDPISEHNRLYWYRQTLGQGPEFLTYFQNEAQLEKSRLLSDRFSAERPKGSFSTLEIQRTEQGDSAMYLCASSPAGASDTQYFGPGTRLTVL.

The V and J genes are TRBV9 and TRBJ2-5, with 14 positions matching TRBD2. The CDR3 is made up of 16 amino acids. The germline V gene encodes CDR1 SGDLS and CDR2 YYNGEE. Germline trimming cut 4 bases from V and 5 bases from J; bases unmatched to any gene: 7. CDR3 protein: CASSPRLAGGLETQYF. In DNA form, the CDR3 reads TGTGCCAGCAGCCCCCGACTAGCGGGGGGGTTGGAGACCCAGTACTTC. Filled out from reference TRBV9 and TRBJ2-5, the complete variable domain reads DSGVTQTPKHLITATGQRVTLRCSPRSGDLSVYWYQQSLDQGLQFLIQYYNGEERAKGNILERFSAQQFPDLHSELNLSSLELGDSALYFCASSPRLAGGLETQYFGPGTRLLVL.

This clonotype came up a few times. This chain uses TRBV12-3 or TRBV12-4 with TRBJ2-3; D uncertain. Trimming shortened V by 7 bases and J by 2 bases, and 7 bases separated the two germline ends. This CDR3 contains 12 residues. The CDR3 DNA is TGTGCCAGCATAGGGATCACAGATACGCAGTATTTT. Translating it yields CASIGITDTQYF.

There are a few counts of this clonotype. This chain uses TRBV6-2 or TRBV6-3 with TRBJ2-5; possible D gene TRBD1, 6 bases. This CDR3 spans 14 amino acids. The germline gives CDR1 MNHEY, CDR2 SVGEGT. The germline V and J ends were trimmed by 7 bases and 3 bases, with 15 bases remaining between them. DNA for the CDR3: TGTGCCAGCACTGACGACGGACAGAAAGAGACCCAGTACTTC. Encoded protein: CASTDDGQKETQYF.

This clonotype was seen repeatedly, ten times or more. The rearrangement uses TRBV7-6 and TRBJ2-3; D is possibly TRBD2 (6 bases). Germline values: CDR1 SGHVS, CDR2 FNYEAQ. The germline V and J ends were trimmed by 4 bases and 0 bases, with 11 bases remaining between them. The CDR3 contains 15 residues. CDR3 residues: CASSSRLGSTDTQYF. The CDR3 DNA sequence: TGTGCCAGCAGCTCCAGACTAGGAAGCACAGATACGCAGTATTTT.

CDR3 nucleotide sequence: TGTGCCAGCAGCCCCTCGGCGGGGGACCCCTACGAGCAGTACTTC. Translation: CASSPSAGDPYEQYF. The chain is built from TRBV7-6 and TRBJ2-7; 7 positions match TRBD2. Trimming at V came to 5 bases and at J to 2 bases, leaving 9 bases not matched to a gene. Per germline, CDR1 SGHVS and CDR2 FNYEAQ. The CDR3 totals 15 residues.

The rearrangement joins TRBV7-4 to TRBJ2-5, with D maybe TRBD1 (6 bases). The CDR3 covers 15 residues. The V gene lost 5 bases and the J gene lost 5 bases, with 18 bases spanning the gap. Per the germline V gene, CDR1 is SGHVT and CDR2 is SQSDAQ. The CDR3 DNA is TGTGCCAGCAGCCCTACTGGGGGCCAGGGGGAGACCCAGTACTTC. Translation gives CASSPTGGQGETQYF.